The 7 T cell receptor beta chains presented below share a single source sample, sequenced in a study of blood T cells in healthy people across ages. Alongside a J-beta primer mix, a sample-barcoded 5' primer served in a second PCR lasting about 7 to 12 cycles. From the 5' RACE reads, TCRdb called clonotypes with MiXCR, one entry per CDR3 protein. The data hold hundreds of thousands of distinct CDR3 sequences, with 52% observed a single time. Input material: blood. The receptors here all came from a woman older than 75 in good health.

This clonotype has ten or more counts. The chain joins TRBV9 to TRBJ2-1; the match to TRBD1 covers 8 bases. The CDR3 is 16 amino acids. Trimming cost V 0 bases and J 5 bases; bases outside gene matches: 7. Germline V gives CDR1 SGDLS, CDR2 YYNGEE. Here the CDR3 reads CASSVVGRGLHNEQFF. CDR3 in DNA: TGTGCCAGCAGCGTAGTGGGCAGGGGGCTCCACAATGAGCAGTTCTTC.

Remarks on this clonotype: Possible read error: a much larger clone is one base away. J is TRBJ2-1 and V is TRBV20-1; D call uncertain. The end of the DNA fits TRBJ2-7 better, so the J call may be wrong. The V gene's germline CDR1 is DFQATT and CDR2 SNEGSKA (reference sequence). This CDR3 is built from 13 residues. CDR3 in amino acids: CSAKRDSYNEQYF. The CDR3 DNA sequence: TGCAGTGCTAAGAGAGATTCCTACAATGAGCAGTACTTC.

This clonotype was picked up many times. Here the CDR3 reads CSGGTNNEQFF. CDR3 sequence (DNA): TGCAGCGGGGGGACGAACAATGAGCAGTTCTTC. The chain carries TRBV29-1 and TRBJ2-1; D is tentatively TRBD1 or TRBD2 (5 bases each). The germline V and J ends were trimmed by 7 bases and 5 bases, with 9 bases remaining between them. The CDR3 is made up of 11 amino acids. The germline V gene has CDR1 SQVTM and CDR2 ANQGSEA.

Concerning this clonotype itself: Sequence at one end of the junction differs from germline and may be a read error. This sequence joins TRBV5-1 and TRBJ2-1; possibly TRBD1 or TRBD2 for D (5 bases each). Germline values: CDR1 SGHRS, CDR2 YFSETQ. This CDR3 is 14 amino acids long. In DNA, the CDR3 is TGCGCCAGCAGCTTGGAACTAGGGGTCAATGAGCAGTTATTC. Translating it yields CASSLELGVNEQLF.

In this sample, this clonotype turned up once. V gene TRBV6-4 combines with J gene TRBJ2-3; 8 bases match TRBD1. V shed 2 bases and J 3 bases; nucleotides not matched to a gene: 7. This CDR3 spans 16 amino acids. Germline CDR1 is MRHNA and CDR2 is SNTAGT. The CDR3 nucleotides read TGTGCCAGCAGTGACGAAACAGGGGGAAGTACAGATACGCAGTATTTT. Its protein product is CASSDETGGSTDTQYF.

This rearrangement joins TRBV29-1 to TRBJ2-5; TRBD1 is a possible D gene (5 bases). Germline CDR1 SQVTM, CDR2 ANQGSEA. The V gene lost 7 bases and the J gene lost 2 bases, with 11 bases spanning the gap. This CDR3 spans 12 amino acids. CDR3 DNA: TGCAGCGCCTGGACACTACAAGAGACCCAGTACTTC. It yields the protein CSAWTLQETQYF.

This clonotype was seen only once. A much larger clone lies one base from this, so it may be a read error. The chain links TRBV29-1 to TRBJ2-1; TRBD2 agrees at 13 bases. Germline CDR1 reads SQVTM; CDR2 reads ANQGSEA. This CDR3 is 14 amino acids long. Trimming removed 5 bases from V and 7 bases from J; junction bases left unmatched: 5. The CDR3 sequence: CSVCGLAGVNEQFF. The DNA of the CDR3 is TGCAGCGTTTGTGGACTAGCGGGGGTAAATGAGCAGTTCTTC.